This is a list of T cell receptor beta chains from one sample in a study of blood T cell repertoires in COVID-19. The table came from immunoSEQ multiplex PCR; TCRdb's copy has only in-frame clones and leaves some out. The repertoire holds fewer than 30,000 clones, with roughly 91% as singletons. Sequencing input: peripheral blood. The receptor source for this set is a man in his forties or fifties with active COVID-19. CDR3s include the opening cysteine and the closing phenylalanine or tryptophan. D genes are given only for firm matches. Clone size is shown for a subset of rows, as once, few, many or a class of expanded clone.

D | size | J | V | CDR3 | DNA
. | . | TRBJ2-1 | TRBV24-1 | CATSDPRTTNNEQFF | TGTGCCACCAGTGACCCCAGGACAACCAACAATGAGCAGTTCTTC
TRBD2 | . | TRBJ2-5 | TRBV2 | CASSEEAGGRSAQYF | TGTGCCAGCAGTGAGGAAGCGGGGGGCCGATCGGCCCAGTACTTC
TRBD2 | few | TRBJ2-3 | TRBV7-2 | CASSSESGRAGDTQYF | TGTGCCAGCAGCTCGGAGAGCGGGAGGGCCGGAGATACGCAGTATTTT
TRBD1 | . | TRBJ1-4 | TRBV13 | CASSNQTDRGTNEKLFF | TGTGCCAGCAGCAATCAAACGGACAGGGGAACTAATGAAAAACTGTTTTTT
TRBD1 | . | TRBJ1-1 | TRBV24-1 | CATSDSVQGNTGAFF | TGTGCCACCAGTGATTCCGTACAGGGGAATACAGGAGCTTTCTTT
. | once | TRBJ2-1 | TRBV7-2 | CASSLGGSAYNEQFF | TGTGCCAGCAGCTTAGGCGGTAGCGCTTACAATGAGCAGTTCTTC
TRBD1 | . | TRBJ1-2 | TRBV5-8 | CASSRGQGARDYGYTF | TGTGCCAGCAGCCGGGGACAGGGGGCTAGGGACTATGGCTACACCTTC
TRBD1 | . | TRBJ2-5 | TRBV6-1 | CASSEVPGQGRVTQYF | TGTGCCAGCAGTGAGGTCCCGGGACAGGGGAGGGTGACCCAGTACTTC
. | . | TRBJ2-3 | TRBV12-2 | CASRLTPTDGTSGGARVKDTQYF | TGTGCAAGTCGCTTAACCCCGACAGACGGGACTAGCGGGGGGGCCCGAGTCAAAGATACGCAGTATTTT
. | . | TRBJ1-6 | TRBV7-9 | CASSLPYNSPLHF | TGTGCCAGCAGCTTGCCCTACAATTCACCCCTCCACTTT
. | . | TRBJ2-5 | TRBV29-1 | CSVASSLRETQYF | TGCAGCGTTGCATCTAGTCTGCGGGAGACCCAGTACTTC
TRBD2 | . | TRBJ2-5 | TRBV13 | CASSLVTGGETQYF | TGTGCCAGCAGCTTAGTAACGGGAGGGGAGACCCAGTACTTC
TRBD2 | . | TRBJ2-2 | TRBV10-1 | CASSRLAGDTGELFF | TGCGCCAGCAGCAGACTAGCGGGAGACACCGGGGAGCTGTTTTTT
TRBD1 | . | TRBJ2-1 | TRBV15 | CATRKTGVEQFF | TGTGCCACCAGGAAGACAGGGGTCGAGCAGTTCTTC
. | . | TRBJ1-2 | TRBV18 | CASSPLGGSGYTF | TGTGCCAGCTCACCCCTGGGCGGGTCAGGCTACACCTTC
. | . | TRBJ1-1 | TRBV7-7 | CASSINRNTEAFF | TGTGCTAGCAGCATTAACAGGAACACTGAAGCTTTCTTT
TRBD1 | . | TRBJ2-7 | TRBV28 | CASSLDETGHHEQYF | TGTGCCAGCAGTTTAGACGAGACAGGGCACCACGAGCAGTACTTC
. | . | TRBJ1-4 | TRBV5-1 | CASRYTTTNEKLFF | TGCGCCAGCAGATACACCACAACTAATGAAAAACTGTTTTTT
TRBD2 | . | TRBJ2-5 | TRBV7-2 | CASSRKREQETQYF | TGTGCCAGCAGCCGGAAGCGGGAGCAAGAGACCCAGTACTTC
TRBD2 | . | TRBJ2-1 | TRBV7-8 | CASSSHLTSGRDNEQFF | TGTGCCAGCAGCTCTCACCTCACTAGCGGGAGGGACAATGAGCAGTTCTTC
. | . | TRBJ1-5 | TRBV6-5 | CASSPRQNNQPQHF | TGTGCCAGCAGTCCCCGACAGAACAATCAGCCCCAGCATTTT
. | . | TRBJ1-6 | TRBV25-1 | CASTLGGNSPLHF | TGTGCCAGCACCCTGGGGGGTAATTCACCCCTCCACTTT